This T cell receptor (beta chain) is drawn from a study of cytomegalovirus exposure and HLA in healthy donors. In the PCR, 60 Vbeta and 13 Jbeta primers were used. Repertoires were generated with immunoSEQ multiplex PCR, while TCRdb's copy carries only in-frame clones and drops some. The sample has about 160,000 clones, 80% to 85% seen once. The CDR3 length is 11 residues. Germline V lookup: CDR1 GTSNPN, CDR2 SVGIG (reference sequence). Trimming removed 1 base from V and 6 bases from J, with 4 bases in between. To note about this clone: Other DNA sequences in the sample encode the same CDR3.

The V and J genes are TRBV30 and TRBJ2-1, with no clear D. This TCR came from a male donor in good health and CMV-seropositive. Material for sequencing was PBMCs. CDR3 residues: CAWSGLNEQFF. Written as DNA, the CDR3 is TGTGCCTGGAGTGGGCTCAATGAGCAGTTCTTC.